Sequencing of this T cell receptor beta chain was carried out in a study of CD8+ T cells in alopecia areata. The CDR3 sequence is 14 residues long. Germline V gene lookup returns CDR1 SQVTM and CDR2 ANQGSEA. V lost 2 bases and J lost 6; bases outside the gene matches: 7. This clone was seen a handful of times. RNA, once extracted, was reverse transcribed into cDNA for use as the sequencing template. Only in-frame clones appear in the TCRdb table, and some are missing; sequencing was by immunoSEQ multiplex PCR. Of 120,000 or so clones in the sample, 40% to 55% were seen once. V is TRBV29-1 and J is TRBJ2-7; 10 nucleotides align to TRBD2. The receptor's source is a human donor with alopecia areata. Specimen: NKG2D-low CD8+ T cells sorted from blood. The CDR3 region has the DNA TGCAGCGTTGAAACTAGCGGGATTACTCTCGAGCAGTACTTC. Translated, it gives CSVETSGITLEQYF.